The 12 T cell receptor beta chains presented below share a single source sample, sequenced in a study of cytomegalovirus exposure and HLA in healthy donors listed by TCRdb under 2017. The method behind the library was the immunoSEQ multiplex PCR assay. TCRdb re-hosts the immuneACCESS table, in-frame sequences only. Its copies lack some clones; in the studies checked, an unresolved V gene accounts for under half of them, and the cause for the rest is not known. The table for this sample lists about 330,000 clones; approximately 90% of them were counted only once. The biggest ten clones account for around 0.8% of the sample. The sequenced sample consisted of PBMCs. The receptor source for this set is a young woman in good health and CMV-seronegative.

This clone has a single count. The V and J genes are TRBV5-4 and TRBJ2-5, with TRBD2 matching 7 bases. With V trimmed by 0 bases and J by 2 bases, 4 bases remained unmatched. The V gene's germline CDR1 is SGHNT and CDR2 YYREEE (reference sequence). The CDR3 extends over 15 amino acids. The CDR3 nucleotides read TGTGCCAGCAGCTTGGTCCCTAGCGGACAAGAGACCCAGTACTTC. Translated, it gives CASSLVPSGQETQYF. Variable domain in full (rest from reference TRBV5-4 and TRBJ2-5): ETGVTQSPTHLIKTRGQQVTLRCSSQSGHNTVSWYQQALGQGPQFIFQYYREEENGRGNFPPRFSGLQFPNYSSELNVNALELDDSALYLCASSLVPSGQETQYFGPGTRLLVL.

The J gene is TRBJ2-1, the V gene TRBV9, with TRBD2 identical over 8 bases. Germline CDR1 and CDR2: SGDLS and YYNGEE. The ends lost 3 bases at V and 0 bases at J; junction bases unmatched: 2. The CDR3 is 15 amino acids. Here the CDR3 DNA reads TGTGCCAGCAGCGCAGGACTAGCCTCCTACAATGAGCAGTTCTTC. It is translated as CASSAGLASYNEQFF.

CDR3 DNA: TGCGCCAGCAGCTTGACAGGGTACACCGGGGAGCTGTTTTTT. Its translation: CASSLTGYTGELFF. The chain uses TRBV4-1 and TRBJ2-2; 7 positions agree with TRBD1. With V trimmed by 5 bases and J by 3 bases, 3 bases remained unmatched. Germline CDR1 is MGHRA and CDR2 is YSYEKL. The CDR3 is made up of 14 amino acids.

J is TRBJ2-6 and V is TRBV5-1; D possibly corresponds to TRBD1 (6 bases). The CDR3 covers 19 residues. Germline values: CDR1 SGHRS, CDR2 YFSETQ. V was pared by 2 bases and J by 0 bases, with 18 bases between. CDR3 DNA sequence: TGCGCCAGCAGCTTATCCGGACAGAAGCCTCTCTCTGGGGCCAACGTCCTGACTTTC. Its translation: CASSLSGQKPLSGANVLTF.

In nucleotides, the CDR3 is TGTGCCAGCTCACCACCACTAGCGGGAGGGTACAATGAGCAGTTCTTC. As protein: CASSPPLAGGYNEQFF. V usage is TRBV18 and J usage is TRBJ2-1; TRBD2 matches at 13 bases. With V trimmed by 0 bases and J by 4 bases, 0 bases remained unmatched. This CDR3 spans 16 amino acids. Germline lookup yields CDR1 KGHSH and CDR2 LQKENI.

This rearrangement joins TRBV6-5 to TRBJ2-1; D unresolved. The ends were cut back, 7 bases at V and 6 bases at J, with 19 bases in the middle. This CDR3 spans 15 amino acids. Germline-derived CDR1 and CDR2 are MNHEY and SVGAGI. CDR3 coding DNA: TGTGCCAGCAATGGTCTCCTTGGAGTGGCCAATGAGCAGTTCTTC. Amino acid sequence: CASNGLLGVANEQFF.

Note on this clone: The same CDR3 can be traced to other DNA sequences in this sample. The chain uses TRBV15 and TRBJ2-3; the match to TRBD2 covers 10 bases. With V trimmed by 1 base and J by 2 bases, 3 bases remained unmatched. The length of the CDR3 is 16 residues. From germline, CDR1 is LNHNV and CDR2 YYDKDF (reference sequence). CDR3 protein: CATSRGLAGATDTQYF. The DNA for the CDR3 is TGTGCCACCAGCAGAGGGCTAGCGGGAGCCACAGATACGCAGTATTTT.

In its sample, this clone was seen once. V gene TRBV19 combines with J gene TRBJ2-3; 9 positions match TRBD2. With 3 bases clipped from V and 3 bases from J, the junction kept 7 bases outside the gene matches. The germline CDR1 and CDR2 sequences are LNHDA and SQIVND (reference sequence). CDR3 length: 16 residues. The CDR3: CASSIGAGGPTDTQYF. In DNA form, the CDR3 reads TGTGCCAGTAGTATTGGGGCGGGAGGGCCTACAGATACGCAGTATTTT.

The DNA of the CDR3 is TGTGCCAGCTCACCATTTGAGGGGGCAACCTACAATGAGCAGTTCTTC. This translates into CASSPFEGATYNEQFF. The rearrangement links TRBV18 to TRBJ2-1, with 7 bases aligning to TRBD1. Trimming took 2 bases from V and 2 from J; bases not matched to a gene: 6. The germline V gene encodes CDR1 KGHSH and CDR2 LQKENI. CDR3 size: 16 residues.

The chain couples TRBV7-7 to TRBJ2-7; 7 nucleotides line up with TRBD2. The CDR3 has 14 amino acids. The ends lost 1 base at V and 4 bases at J; junction bases unmatched: 4. Looked up from germline, CDR1 is SSHAT and CDR2 is FNYEAQ (reference sequence). CDR3 DNA sequence: TGTGCCAGCAGCTTAGACCCGGGAGGTTACGAGCAGTACTTC. It translates to CASSLDPGGYEQYF.

The rearrangement uses TRBV7-9 and TRBJ2-3, with 10 bases matching TRBD1. Germline V CDR1 and CDR2: SEHNR, FQNEAQ (reference sequence). With 5 bases clipped from V and 5 bases from J, the junction kept 4 bases outside the gene matches. CDR3 size: 14 residues. The CDR3 DNA reads as TGTGCCAGCAGCCTCGGACAGGGGGAAGATACGCAGTATTTT. This codes for CASSLGQGEDTQYF.

The CDR3 sequence is CASSLAANQPQHF. CDR3 nucleotides: TGTGCCAGCAGCTTAGCGGCCAATCAGCCCCAGCATTTT. The chain carries TRBV7-2 and TRBJ1-5; D not certain. The germline CDR1 and CDR2 sequences are SGHTA and FQGNSA. This CDR3 region has 13 residues. Deletions cut 0 bases from V and 3 bases from J, with 3 bases between.